The 18 T cell receptor beta chains in this list originate from one sample, sequenced in a study of blood T cell repertoires in COVID-19 (dated by TCRdb to the early 2020s). Libraries were prepared through the immunoSEQ multiplex PCR assay. Imported from immuneACCESS, the table was reduced by TCRdb to in-frame sequences with V and J called. These copies leave out some clones; in studies compared against another copy, an unresolved V gene accounts for under half, and the cause of the remainder is not known. For this sample the table gives about 230,000 clones, of which around 84% were detected only once. Approximately 2% of the sample belongs to the ten largest clones. Input material: peripheral blood. Receptor source: a man aged 40-50 years who had recovered from COVID-19.

This chain joins TRBV12-3 or TRBV12-4 and TRBJ2-3; weak D call: TRBD2 (5 bases). Trimming left V 3 bases short and J 8 bases short, with 12 bases between. This CDR3 is 13 amino acids long. The CDR3 protein is CASSLNAGSTQYF. The CDR3 bases are TGTGCCAGCAGTTTGAATGCGGGCTCTACGCAGTATTTT.

V usage is TRBV5-1 and J usage is TRBJ2-1; 9 nucleotides align to TRBD1. The CDR3 has 13 amino acids. With V trimmed by 0 bases and J by 10 bases, 2 bases remained unmatched. CDR1 SGHRS and CDR2 YFSETQ come from the germline V gene. The CDR3 DNA reads TGCGCCAGCAGCTTGGGGACAGGGGCGGAGCAGTTCTTC. Its translation is CASSLGTGAEQFF.

The chain employs TRBV4-2 and TRBJ1-4; D remains ambiguous. Trimming stripped 0 bases from V and 4 bases from J, with 15 bases between. From germline, CDR1 is LGHNA and CDR2 YNFKEQ. The CDR3 covers 17 residues. CDR3 nucleotides: TGTGCCAGCAGCCAAGATCCTCGCATGGGCGATAATGAAAAACTGTTTTTT. It codes for CASSQDPRMGDNEKLFF.

This clone was counted between two and nine times. For the CDR3, the DNA is TGTGCCAGCAGCTTATCACCTTGGGCCAGGGCCGACTATGGCTACACCTTC. Translating gives CASSLSPWARADYGYTF. V gene TRBV7-8 combines with J gene TRBJ1-2, with D possibly TRBD1 on 5 matching bases. Germline lookup yields CDR1 SGHVS and CDR2 FQNEAQ. V lost 2 bases and J lost 3, with 19 bases in between. The CDR3 has 17 amino acids.

The rearrangement uses TRBV5-1 and TRBJ2-1, with 10 bases matching TRBD2. The CDR3 consists of 16 residues. The V gene end was trimmed by 4 bases and the J gene end by 3 bases; junction bases not matched to a gene: 7. Germline-derived CDR1 and CDR2 are SGHRS and YFSETQ. CDR3 protein: CASSPLLAGDYNEQFF. CDR3 nucleotide sequence: TGCGCCAGCAGCCCATTGCTAGCGGGAGACTACAATGAGCAGTTCTTC.

This clone was seen a single time. The rearrangement links TRBV13 to TRBJ2-3, with TRBD1 matching 8 bases. The germline CDR1 and CDR2 sequences are PRHDT and FYEKMQ (reference sequence). CDR3 size: 14 residues. Losses at the gene ends were 2 bases for V and 3 bases for J; bases not matched to a gene: 1. The CDR3 protein is CASSLRQGTDTQYF. In DNA, the CDR3 is TGTGCCAGCAGCTTACGACAGGGGACAGATACGCAGTATTTT.

The chain recombines TRBV6-5 with TRBJ1-2; 7 positions match TRBD1. This CDR3 spans 14 amino acids. Germline CDR1 reads MNHEY; CDR2 reads SVGAGI. V lost 0 bases to trimming and J lost 4 bases; unmatched junction nucleotides: 2. CDR3 sequence reads: CASSYSGDSYGYTF. DNA of the CDR3: TGTGCCAGCAGTTACTCGGGGGACAGCTATGGCTACACCTTC.

The V gene is TRBV19, the J gene TRBJ1-1, with D tentatively TRBD1 (5 bases). Germline loops: CDR1 LNHDA, CDR2 SQIVND (reference sequence). CDR3 length equals 18 residues. Trimming removed 6 bases at V and 6 bases at J, with 29 bases between. In DNA form, the CDR3 reads TGTGCCAGTAGCAGAGGCCCCTCGGCCGGGCCCCGGGGGGCTGAAGCTTTCTTT. Translated: CASSRGPSAGPRGAEAFF.

This clone was seen once. The chain uses TRBV2 and TRBJ2-5; TRBD1 is a possible D gene (5 bases). The CDR3 contains 15 residues. Germline-derived CDR1 and CDR2 are SNHLY and FYNNEI. Trimming pared 6 bases from V and 4 bases from J, leaving 18 bases between. The CDR3 region has the DNA TGTGCCAGCAGCCTTAGTGGGGTGGGGCCAGAGACCCAGTACTTC. This codes for CASSLSGVGPETQYF.

This chain connects TRBV5-6 to TRBJ1-1; D remains ambiguous. This CDR3 has 14 amino acids. Germline V gene lookup returns CDR1 SGHDT and CDR2 YYEEEE. V was shortened by 0 bases and J by 7 bases, with 13 bases between the two germline ends. CDR3 DNA sequence: TGTGCCAGCAGCTTGGTCTGGTCTGGCGGTGAAGCTTTCTTT. This codes for CASSLVWSGGEAFF. Looking up the rest from reference TRBV5-6 and TRBJ1-1 gives the full variable domain: DAGVTQSPTHLIKTRGQQVTLRCSPKSGHDTVSWYQQALGQGPQFIFQYYEEEERQRGNFPDRFSGHQFPNYSSELNVNALLLGDSALYLCASSLVWSGGEAFFGQGTRLTVV.

This clone has just a few counts. This sequence joins TRBV18 and TRBJ1-6, with a weak D call TRBD1 (6 bases). CDR1 is KGHSH, CDR2 LQKENI, per germline. V lost 3 bases and J 7 bases, leaving 10 bases between the germline ends. The CDR3 length is 14 residues. The CDR3 loop is CASSPGTPNSPLHF. In nucleotides, the CDR3 is TGTGCCAGCTCACCCGGGACACCCAATTCACCCCTCCACTTT.

V and J are TRBV5-8 and TRBJ1-1, with 10 bases identical to TRBD1. Germline V gene lookup returns CDR1 SGHTS and CDR2 YDEGEE. The ends lost 1 base at V and 5 bases at J; junction bases unmatched: 2. This CDR3 region has 14 residues. CDR3 loop: CASSLRGQGTEAFF. CDR3 sequence (DNA): TGTGCCAGCAGCTTGAGGGGACAGGGGACTGAAGCTTTCTTT.

This clone was found many times. This chain links TRBV6-2 or TRBV6-3 with TRBJ2-7; 7 bases agree with TRBD1. The CDR3 contains 14 residues. V lost 5 bases, J lost 6 bases, and 10 bases stayed unmatched. Germline CDR1 and CDR2: MNHEY and SVGEGT. In nucleotides, the CDR3 is TGTGCCAGCAGTCGACCATTACCAGGGGGCGAGCAGTACTTC. It is translated as CASSRPLPGGEQYF.

This sequence joins TRBV11-2 and TRBJ2-2; 13 bases agree with TRBD2. There are 15 residues in the CDR3. The germline CDR1 and CDR2 sequences are SGHAT and FQNNGV. V trimming: 6 bases; J trimming: 5 bases; junction bases outside the gene matches: 3. The CDR3 DNA reads as TGTGCCAGCAGATCGGGACTAGCGGGAACCGGGGAGCTGTTTTTT. Translation gives CASRSGLAGTGELFF.

CDR3 bases: TGTGCCAGCAGCGACACAACTAGCGGGGGGTTGGAGCAGTTCTTC. Protein product: CASSDTTSGGLEQFF. The chain employs TRBV9 and TRBJ2-1; 12 bases match TRBD2. Per germline, CDR1 SGDLS and CDR2 YYNGEE. CDR3 length: 15 residues. Trimming removed 3 bases from V and 10 bases from J; junction bases left unmatched: 8.

The chain joins TRBV14 to TRBJ2-3; TRBD2 is a possible D gene (6 bases). The CDR3 has 14 residues. Trimming cost V 6 bases and J 3 bases, with 13 bases left between them. Germline CDR1 is SGHDN and CDR2 is FVKESK. This CDR3 is CASRMTSRTDTQYF. CDR3 in DNA: TGTGCCAGCAGGATGACTAGTAGGACAGATACGCAGTATTTT.

The V call is TRBV7-9, the J call TRBJ2-7; a possible D gene is TRBD1 (6 bases). The CDR3 totals 17 residues. CDR1 SEHNR and CDR2 FQNEAQ come from the germline V gene (reference sequence). Deletions cut 1 base from V and 0 bases from J, with 16 bases between. The CDR3 DNA reads as TGTGCCAGCAGCTTAGTGTCAATGCGGACAGACTCCTACGAGCAGTACTTC. Amino acid sequence: CASSLVSMRTDSYEQYF.

The sample holds a few counts of this clone. The chain links TRBV5-1 to TRBJ1-1; D gene ambiguous. Germline CDR1 SGHRS, CDR2 YFSETQ. The CDR3 is 14 amino acids. Trimming cost V 0 bases and J 4 bases, with 10 bases left between them. In DNA, the CDR3 is TGCGCCAGCAGCTTGGCGTGGGGAGGCACTGAAGCTTTCTTT. Its protein is CASSLAWGGTEAFF. The complete variable domain, with remaining parts taken from reference TRBV5-1 and TRBJ1-1, reads KAGVTQTPRYLIKTRGQQVTLSCSPISGHRSVSWYQQTPGQGLQFLFEYFSETQRNKGNFPGRFSGRQFSNSRSEMNVSTLELGDSALYLCASSLAWGGTEAFFGQGTRLTVV.